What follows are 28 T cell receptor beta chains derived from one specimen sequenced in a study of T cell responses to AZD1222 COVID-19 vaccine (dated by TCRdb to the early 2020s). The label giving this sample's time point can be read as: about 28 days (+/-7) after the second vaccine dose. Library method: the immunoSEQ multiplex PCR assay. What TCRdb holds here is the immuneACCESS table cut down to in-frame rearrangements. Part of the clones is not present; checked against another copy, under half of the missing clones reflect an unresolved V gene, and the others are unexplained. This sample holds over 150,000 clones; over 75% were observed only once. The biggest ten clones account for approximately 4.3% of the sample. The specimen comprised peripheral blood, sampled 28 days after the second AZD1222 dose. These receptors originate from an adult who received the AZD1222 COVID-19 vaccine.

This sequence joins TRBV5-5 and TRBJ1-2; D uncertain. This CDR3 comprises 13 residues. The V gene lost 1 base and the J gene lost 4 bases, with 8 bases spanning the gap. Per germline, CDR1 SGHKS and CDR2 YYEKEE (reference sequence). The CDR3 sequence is CASSLSDIYGYTF. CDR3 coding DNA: TGTGCCAGCAGCTTGTCGGATATCTATGGCTACACCTTC.

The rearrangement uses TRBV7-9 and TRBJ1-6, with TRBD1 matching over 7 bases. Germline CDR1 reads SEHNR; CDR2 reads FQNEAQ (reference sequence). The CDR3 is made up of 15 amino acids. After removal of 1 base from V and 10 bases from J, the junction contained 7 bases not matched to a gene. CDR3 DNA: TGTGCCAGCAGCTTAGGATCAGGGGGTAACTCACCCCTCCACTTT. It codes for CASSLGSGGNSPLHF.

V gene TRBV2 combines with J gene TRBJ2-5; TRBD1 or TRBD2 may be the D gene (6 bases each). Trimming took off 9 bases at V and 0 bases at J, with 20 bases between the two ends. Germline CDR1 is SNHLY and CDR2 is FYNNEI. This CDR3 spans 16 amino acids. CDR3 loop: CASTQQGLSYQETQYF. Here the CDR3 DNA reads TGTGCCAGTACCCAACAGGGACTCTCGTACCAAGAGACCCAGTACTTC.

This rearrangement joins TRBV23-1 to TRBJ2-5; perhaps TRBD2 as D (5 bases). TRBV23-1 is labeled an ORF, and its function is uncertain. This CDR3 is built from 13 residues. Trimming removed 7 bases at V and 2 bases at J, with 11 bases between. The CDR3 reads CASTHRGQETQYF. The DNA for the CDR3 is TGCGCCAGCACTCATCGGGGTCAAGAGACCCAGTACTTC.

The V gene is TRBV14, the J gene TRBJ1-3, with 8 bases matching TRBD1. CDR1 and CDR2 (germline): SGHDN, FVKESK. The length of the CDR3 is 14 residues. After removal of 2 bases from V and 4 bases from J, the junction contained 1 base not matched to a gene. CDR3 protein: CASSQWTGGNTIYF. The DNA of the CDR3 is TGTGCCAGCAGCCAATGGACAGGGGGAAACACCATATATTTT.

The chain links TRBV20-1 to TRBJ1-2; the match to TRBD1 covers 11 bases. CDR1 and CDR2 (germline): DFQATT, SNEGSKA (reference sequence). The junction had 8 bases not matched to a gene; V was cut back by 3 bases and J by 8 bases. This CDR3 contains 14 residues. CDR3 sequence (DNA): TGCAGTGCTAGTCAAGGACAGGGGGCAGGAGGCTACACCTTC. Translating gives CSASQGQGAGGYTF.

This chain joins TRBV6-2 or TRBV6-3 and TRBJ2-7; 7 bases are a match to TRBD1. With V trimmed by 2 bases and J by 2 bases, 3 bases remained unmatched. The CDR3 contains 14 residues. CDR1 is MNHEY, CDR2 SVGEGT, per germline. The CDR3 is CASSYGTATYEQYF. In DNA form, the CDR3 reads TGTGCCAGCAGTTACGGGACAGCCACCTACGAGCAGTACTTC.

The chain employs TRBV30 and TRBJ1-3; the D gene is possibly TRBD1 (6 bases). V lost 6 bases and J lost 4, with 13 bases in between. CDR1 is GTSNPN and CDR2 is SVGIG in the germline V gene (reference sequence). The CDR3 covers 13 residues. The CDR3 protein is CACPGHTGNTIYF. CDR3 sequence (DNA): TGTGCCTGCCCGGGACACACGGGAAACACCATATATTTT.

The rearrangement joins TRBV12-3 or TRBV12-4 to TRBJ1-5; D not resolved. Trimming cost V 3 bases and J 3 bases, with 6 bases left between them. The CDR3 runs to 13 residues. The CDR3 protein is CASSLAPNQPQHF. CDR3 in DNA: TGTGCCAGCAGTTTGGCACCCAATCAGCCCCAGCATTTT.

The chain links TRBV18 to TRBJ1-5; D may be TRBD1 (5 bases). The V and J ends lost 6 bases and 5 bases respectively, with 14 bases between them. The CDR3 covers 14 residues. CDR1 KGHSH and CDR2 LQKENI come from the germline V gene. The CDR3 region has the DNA TGTGCCAGCTCCCCGAGGGGCGCGGATCAGCCCCAGCATTTT. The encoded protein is CASSPRGADQPQHF.

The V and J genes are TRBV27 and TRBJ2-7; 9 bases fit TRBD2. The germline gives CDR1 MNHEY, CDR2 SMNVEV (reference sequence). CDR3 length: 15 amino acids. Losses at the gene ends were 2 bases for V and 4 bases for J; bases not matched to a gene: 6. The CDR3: CASSLKPSGEYEQYF. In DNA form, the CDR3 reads TGTGCCAGCAGTTTAAAGCCTAGCGGGGAGTACGAGCAGTACTTC.

CDR3 DNA: TGTGCCAGCACCCTTTTAAATATGAACACTGAAGCTTTCTTT. Protein: CASTLLNMNTEAFF. The rearrangement uses TRBV5-6 and TRBJ1-1; D gene uncertain. CDR3 length: 14 residues. Germline V CDR1 and CDR2: SGHDT, YYEEEE. Trimming took off 6 bases at V and 0 bases at J, with 12 bases between the two ends. The whole variable domain, filled in from reference TRBV5-6 and TRBJ1-1, reads DAGVTQSPTHLIKTRGQQVTLRCSPKSGHDTVSWYQQALGQGPQFIFQYYEEEERQRGNFPDRFSGHQFPNYSSELNVNALLLGDSALYLCASTLLNMNTEAFFGQGTRLTVV.

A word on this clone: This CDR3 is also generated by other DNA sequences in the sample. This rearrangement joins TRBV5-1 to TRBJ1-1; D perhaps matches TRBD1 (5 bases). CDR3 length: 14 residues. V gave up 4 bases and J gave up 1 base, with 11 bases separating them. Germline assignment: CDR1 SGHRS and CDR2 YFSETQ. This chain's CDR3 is CASSLAGGNTEAFF. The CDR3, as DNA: TGCGCCAGCAGCCTGGCCGGGGGGAACACTGAAGCTTTCTTT.

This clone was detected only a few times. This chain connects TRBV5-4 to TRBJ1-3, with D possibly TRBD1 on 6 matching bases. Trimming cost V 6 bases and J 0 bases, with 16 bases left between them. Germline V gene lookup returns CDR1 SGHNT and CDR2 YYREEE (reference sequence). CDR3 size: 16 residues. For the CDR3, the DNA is TGTGCCAGCACCAACCCGACAGGAACCTCTGGAAACACCATATATTTT. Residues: CASTNPTGTSGNTIYF.

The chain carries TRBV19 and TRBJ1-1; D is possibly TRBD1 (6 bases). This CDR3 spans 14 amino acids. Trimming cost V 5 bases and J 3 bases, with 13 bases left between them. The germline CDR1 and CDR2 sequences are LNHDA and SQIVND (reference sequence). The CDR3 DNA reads TGTGCCAGTAGTTTCAGGGGTTGGGACACTGAAGCTTTCTTT. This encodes CASSFRGWDTEAFF.

CDR3 coding DNA: TGTGCCAGCTCACACGGGACGACGAACACTGAAGCTTTCTTT. Amino acid sequence: CASSHGTTNTEAFF. The chain links TRBV18 to TRBJ1-1; a weak D match, TRBD1 (5 bases). The CDR3 is 14 residues long. Germline V gene data show CDR1 as KGHSH and CDR2 as LQKENI. V shed 4 bases and J shed 1 base, with 10 bases lying between them.

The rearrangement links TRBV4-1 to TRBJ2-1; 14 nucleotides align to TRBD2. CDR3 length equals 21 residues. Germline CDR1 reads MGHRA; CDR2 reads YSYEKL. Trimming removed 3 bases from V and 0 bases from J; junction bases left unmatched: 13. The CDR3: CASSHPETSGGDSSSYNEQFF. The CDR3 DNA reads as TGCGCCAGCAGCCATCCCGAGACTAGCGGGGGGGACTCAAGCTCCTACAATGAGCAGTTCTTC.

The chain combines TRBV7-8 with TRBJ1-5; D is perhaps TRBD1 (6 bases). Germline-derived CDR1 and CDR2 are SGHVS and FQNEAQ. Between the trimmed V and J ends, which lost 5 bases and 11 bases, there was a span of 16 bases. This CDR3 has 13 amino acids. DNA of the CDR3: TGTGCCAGCAGCCCGGACAGAGCAAGGACCCAGCATTTT. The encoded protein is CASSPDRARTQHF.

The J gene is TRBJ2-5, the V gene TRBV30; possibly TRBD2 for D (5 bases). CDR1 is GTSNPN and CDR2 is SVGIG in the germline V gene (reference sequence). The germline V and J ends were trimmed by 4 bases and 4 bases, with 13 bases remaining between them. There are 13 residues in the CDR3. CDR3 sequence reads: CAWKILAGETQYF. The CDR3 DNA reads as TGTGCCTGGAAAATTCTAGCCGGAGAGACCCAGTACTTC.

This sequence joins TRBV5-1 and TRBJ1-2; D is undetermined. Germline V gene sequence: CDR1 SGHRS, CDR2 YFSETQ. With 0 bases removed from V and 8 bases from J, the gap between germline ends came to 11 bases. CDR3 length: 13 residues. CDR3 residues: CASSLVGSEGYTF. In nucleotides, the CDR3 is TGCGCCAGCAGCTTGGTAGGCAGCGAAGGCTACACCTTC.

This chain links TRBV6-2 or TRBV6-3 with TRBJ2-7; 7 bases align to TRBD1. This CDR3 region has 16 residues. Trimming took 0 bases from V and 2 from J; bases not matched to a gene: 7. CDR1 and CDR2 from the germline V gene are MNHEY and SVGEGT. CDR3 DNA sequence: TGTGCCAGCAGTTACTCGAGGGGACAGCCGACCTACGAGCAGTACTTC. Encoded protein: CASSYSRGQPTYEQYF.

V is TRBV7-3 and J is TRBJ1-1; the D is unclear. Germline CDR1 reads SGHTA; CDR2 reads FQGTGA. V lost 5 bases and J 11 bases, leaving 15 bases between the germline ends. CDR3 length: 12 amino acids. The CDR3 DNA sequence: TGTGCCAGCAGCCACGGGGAGGGCTCGGCTTTCTTT. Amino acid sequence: CASSHGEGSAFF. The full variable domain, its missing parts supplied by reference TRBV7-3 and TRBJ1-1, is GAGVSQTPSNKVTEKGKYVELRCDPISGHTALYWYRQSLGQGPEFLIYFQGTGAADDSGLPNDRFFAVRPEGSVSTLKIQRTERGDSAVYLCASSHGEGSAFFGQGTRLTVV.

The CDR3 region has the DNA TGTGCCAGCTCACCGTTGAGGGGGACAGGGGGAATCGAGCAGTACTTC. Amino acids: CASSPLRGTGGIEQYF. J is TRBJ2-7 and V is TRBV18, with 11 bases identical to TRBD1. The junction had 10 bases not matched to a gene; V was cut back by 3 bases and J by 6 bases. The CDR3 spans 16 residues. CDR1 and CDR2 (germline): KGHSH, LQKENI.

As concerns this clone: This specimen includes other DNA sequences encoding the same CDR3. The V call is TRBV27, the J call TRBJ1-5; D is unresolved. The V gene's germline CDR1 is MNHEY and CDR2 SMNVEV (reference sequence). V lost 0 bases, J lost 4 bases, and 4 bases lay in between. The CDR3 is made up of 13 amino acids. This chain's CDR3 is CASSLSGNQPQHF. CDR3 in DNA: TGTGCCAGCAGTTTATCGGGGAATCAGCCCCAGCATTTT.

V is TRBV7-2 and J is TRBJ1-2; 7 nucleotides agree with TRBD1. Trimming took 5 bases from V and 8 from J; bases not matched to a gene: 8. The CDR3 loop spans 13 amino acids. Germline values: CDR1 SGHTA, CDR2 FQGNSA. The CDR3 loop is CASSPDRTRGYTF. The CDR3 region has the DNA TGTGCCAGCAGCCCGGACAGGACCCGGGGCTACACCTTC. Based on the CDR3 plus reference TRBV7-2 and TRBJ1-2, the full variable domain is GAGVSQSPSNKVTEKGKDVELRCDPISGHTALYWYRQSLGQGLEFLIYFQGNSAPDKSGLPSDRFSAERTGGSVSTLTIQRTQQEDSAVYLCASSPDRTRGYTFGSGTRLTVV.

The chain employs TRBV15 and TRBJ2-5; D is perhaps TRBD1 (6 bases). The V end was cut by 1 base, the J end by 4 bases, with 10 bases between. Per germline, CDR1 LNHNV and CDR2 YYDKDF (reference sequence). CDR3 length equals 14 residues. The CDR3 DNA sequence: TGTGCCACCAGCAGAGCATCCAGGGGAGAGACCCAGTACTTC. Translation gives CATSRASRGETQYF.

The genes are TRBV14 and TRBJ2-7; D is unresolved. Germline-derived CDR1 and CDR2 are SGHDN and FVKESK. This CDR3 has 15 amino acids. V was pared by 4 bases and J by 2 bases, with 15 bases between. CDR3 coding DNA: TGTGCCAGCAGCCCCTACCCCGGCGCGACCTACGAGCAGTACTTC. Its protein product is CASSPYPGATYEQYF.

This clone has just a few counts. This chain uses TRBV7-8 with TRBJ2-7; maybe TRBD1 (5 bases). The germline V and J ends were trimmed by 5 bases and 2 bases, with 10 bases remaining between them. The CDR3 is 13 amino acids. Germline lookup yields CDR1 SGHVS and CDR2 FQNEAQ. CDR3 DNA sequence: TGTGCCAGCAGCGACGTGGGGCCCTACGAGCAGTACTTC. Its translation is CASSDVGPYEQYF.